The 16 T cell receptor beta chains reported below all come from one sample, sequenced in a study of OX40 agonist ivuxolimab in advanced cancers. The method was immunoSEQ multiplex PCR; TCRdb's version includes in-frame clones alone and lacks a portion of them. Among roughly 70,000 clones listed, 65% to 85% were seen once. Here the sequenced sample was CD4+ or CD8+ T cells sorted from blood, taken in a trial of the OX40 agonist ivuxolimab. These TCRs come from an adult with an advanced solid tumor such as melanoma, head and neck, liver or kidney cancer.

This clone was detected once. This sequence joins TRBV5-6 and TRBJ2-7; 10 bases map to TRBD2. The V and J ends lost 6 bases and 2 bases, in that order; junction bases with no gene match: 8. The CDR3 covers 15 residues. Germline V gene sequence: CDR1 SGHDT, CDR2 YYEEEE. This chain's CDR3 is CASTSSGGGTYEQYF. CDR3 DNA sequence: TGTGCCAGCACCTCTAGCGGGGGTGGGACCTACGAGCAGTACTTC.

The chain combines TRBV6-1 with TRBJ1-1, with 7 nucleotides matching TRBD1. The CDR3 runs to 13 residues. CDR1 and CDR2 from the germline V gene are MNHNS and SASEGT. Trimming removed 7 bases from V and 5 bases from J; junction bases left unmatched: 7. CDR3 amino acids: CASTRQGQTEAFF. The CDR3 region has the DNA TGTGCCAGCACCAGACAGGGCCAAACTGAAGCTTTCTTT.

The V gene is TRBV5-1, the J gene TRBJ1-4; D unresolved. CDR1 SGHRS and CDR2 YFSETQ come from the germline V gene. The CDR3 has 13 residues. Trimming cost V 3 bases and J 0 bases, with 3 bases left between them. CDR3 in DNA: TGCGCCAGCAGCTATTCAACTAATGAAAAACTGTTTTTT. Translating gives CASSYSTNEKLFF. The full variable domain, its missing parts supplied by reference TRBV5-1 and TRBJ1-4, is KAGVTQTPRYLIKTRGQQVTLSCSPISGHRSVSWYQQTPGQGLQFLFEYFSETQRNKGNFPGRFSGRQFSNSRSEMNVSTLELGDSALYLCASSYSTNEKLFFGSGTQLSVL.

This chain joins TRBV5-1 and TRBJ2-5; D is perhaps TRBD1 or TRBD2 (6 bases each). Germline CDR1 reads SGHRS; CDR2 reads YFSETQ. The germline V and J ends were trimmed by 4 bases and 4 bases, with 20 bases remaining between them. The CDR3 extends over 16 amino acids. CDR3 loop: CASSPEWGRGGETQYF. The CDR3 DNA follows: TGCGCCAGCAGCCCCGAGTGGGGCAGGGGAGGAGAGACCCAGTACTTC.

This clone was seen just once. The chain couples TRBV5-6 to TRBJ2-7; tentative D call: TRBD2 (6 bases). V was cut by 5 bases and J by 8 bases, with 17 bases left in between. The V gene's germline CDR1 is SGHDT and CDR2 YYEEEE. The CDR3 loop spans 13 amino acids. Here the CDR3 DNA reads TGTGCCAGCAGTCCCGGGACTGAACCACAGCAGTACTTC. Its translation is CASSPGTEPQQYF.

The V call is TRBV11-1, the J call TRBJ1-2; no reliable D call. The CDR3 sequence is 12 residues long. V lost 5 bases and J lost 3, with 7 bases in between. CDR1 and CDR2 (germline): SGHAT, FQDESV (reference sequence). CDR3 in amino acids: CASSPNDYGYTF. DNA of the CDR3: TGTGCCAGCAGCCCAAATGACTATGGCTACACCTTC.

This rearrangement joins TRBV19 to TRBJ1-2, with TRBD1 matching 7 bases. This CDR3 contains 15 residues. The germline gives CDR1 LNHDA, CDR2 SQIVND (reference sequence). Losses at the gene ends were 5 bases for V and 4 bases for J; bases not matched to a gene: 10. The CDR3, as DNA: TGTGCCAGTAGTCCACGACAGGGAACCGTCTATGGCTACACCTTC. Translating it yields CASSPRQGTVYGYTF.

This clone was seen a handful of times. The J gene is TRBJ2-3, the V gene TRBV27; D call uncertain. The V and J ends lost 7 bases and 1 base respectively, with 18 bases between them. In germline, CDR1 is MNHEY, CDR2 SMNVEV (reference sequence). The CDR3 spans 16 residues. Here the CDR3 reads CASNQISQYGTDTQYF. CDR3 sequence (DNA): TGTGCCAGCAACCAAATTTCGCAGTACGGCACAGATACGCAGTATTTT.

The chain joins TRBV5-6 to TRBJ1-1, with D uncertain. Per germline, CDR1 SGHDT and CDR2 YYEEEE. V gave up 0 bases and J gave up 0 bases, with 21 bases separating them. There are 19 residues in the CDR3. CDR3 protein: CASSLGVSAGNRVNTEAFF. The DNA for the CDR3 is TGTGCCAGCAGCTTGGGGGTTTCGGCGGGGAATCGGGTGAACACTGAAGCTTTCTTT.

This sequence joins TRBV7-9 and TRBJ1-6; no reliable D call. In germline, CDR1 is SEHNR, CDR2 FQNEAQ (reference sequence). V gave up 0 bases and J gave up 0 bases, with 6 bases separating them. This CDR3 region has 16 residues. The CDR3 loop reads CASSLAVPSYNSPLHF. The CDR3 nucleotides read TGTGCCAGCAGCTTAGCGGTCCCCTCCTATAATTCACCCCTCCACTTT.

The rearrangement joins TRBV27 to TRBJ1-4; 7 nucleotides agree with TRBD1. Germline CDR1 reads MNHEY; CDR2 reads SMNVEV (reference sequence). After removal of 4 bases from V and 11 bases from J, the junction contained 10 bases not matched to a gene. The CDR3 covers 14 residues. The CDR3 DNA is TGTGCCAGCAGTTCCGACAGGGATTTCTGGAAACTGTTTTTT. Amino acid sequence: CASSSDRDFWKLFF.

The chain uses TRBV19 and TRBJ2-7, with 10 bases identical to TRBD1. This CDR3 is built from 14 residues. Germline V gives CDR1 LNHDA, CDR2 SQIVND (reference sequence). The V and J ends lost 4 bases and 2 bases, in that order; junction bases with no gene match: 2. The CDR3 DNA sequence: TGTGCCAGTAGTAAGGACAGGGGGACCTACGAGCAGTACTTC. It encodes CASSKDRGTYEQYF.

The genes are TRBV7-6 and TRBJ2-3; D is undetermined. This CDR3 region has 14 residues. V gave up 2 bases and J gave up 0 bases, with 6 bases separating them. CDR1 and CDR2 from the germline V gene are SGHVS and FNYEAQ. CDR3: CASSLKVSTDTQYF. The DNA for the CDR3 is TGTGCCAGCAGCTTAAAGGTTAGCACAGATACGCAGTATTTT.

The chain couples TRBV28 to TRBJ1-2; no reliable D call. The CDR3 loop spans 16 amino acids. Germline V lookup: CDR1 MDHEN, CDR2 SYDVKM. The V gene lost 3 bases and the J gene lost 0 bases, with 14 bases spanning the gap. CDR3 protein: CASSFLWGSANYGYTF. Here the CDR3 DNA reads TGTGCCAGCAGTTTTCTCTGGGGTTCCGCTAACTATGGCTACACCTTC.

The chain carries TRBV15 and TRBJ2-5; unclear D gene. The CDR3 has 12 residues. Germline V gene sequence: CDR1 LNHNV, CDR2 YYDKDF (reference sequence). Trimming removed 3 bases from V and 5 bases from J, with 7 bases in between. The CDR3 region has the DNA TGTGCCACCAGCAGGGGATTTGAGACCCAGTACTTC. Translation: CATSRGFETQYF.

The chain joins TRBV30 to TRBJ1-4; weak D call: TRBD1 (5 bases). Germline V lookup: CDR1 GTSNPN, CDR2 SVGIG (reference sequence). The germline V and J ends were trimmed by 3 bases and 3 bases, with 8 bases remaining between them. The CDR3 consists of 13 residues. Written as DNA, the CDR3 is TGTGCCTGGAGAATGGGGGCTAATGAAAAACTGTTTTTT. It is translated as CAWRMGANEKLFF. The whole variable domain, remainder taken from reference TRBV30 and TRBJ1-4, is SQTIHQWPATLVQPVGSPLSLECTVEGTSNPNLYWYRQAAGRGLQLLFYSVGIGQISSEVPQNLSASRPQDRQFILSSKKLLLSDSGFYLCAWRMGANEKLFFGSGTQLSVL.